This TCR beta chain was obtained from a study of blood T cell repertoires in COVID-19. Study background: The analysed material was cDNA or gDNA that came from T cells, B-cell-depleted T cells, or PBMCs.

CDR1 and CDR2 from the germline V gene are SGDLS and YYNGEE. This CDR3 has 15 residues. Trimming removed 0 bases from V and 1 base from J, with 8 bases in between. The method was immunoSEQ multiplex PCR; TCRdb's version includes in-frame clones alone and lacks a portion of them. The sample shows 150,000 to 200,000 clones, 70% to 90% of them seen only once. The sequence came from a man aged 35 to 55 with active or convalescent COVID-19. The chain employs TRBV9 and TRBJ2-1; no clear D gene. Sequenced sample: peripheral blood. As DNA, the CDR3 is TGTGCCAGCAGCGTAGGGCCAAATTCCTACAATGAGCAGTTCTTC. Its translation is CASSVGPNSYNEQFF. Looking up the rest from reference TRBV9 and TRBJ2-1 gives the full variable domain: DSGVTQTPKHLITATGQRVTLRCSPRSGDLSVYWYQQSLDQGLQFLIQYYNGEERAKGNILERFSAQQFPDLHSELNLSSLELGDSALYFCASSVGPNSYNEQFFGPGTRLTVL.